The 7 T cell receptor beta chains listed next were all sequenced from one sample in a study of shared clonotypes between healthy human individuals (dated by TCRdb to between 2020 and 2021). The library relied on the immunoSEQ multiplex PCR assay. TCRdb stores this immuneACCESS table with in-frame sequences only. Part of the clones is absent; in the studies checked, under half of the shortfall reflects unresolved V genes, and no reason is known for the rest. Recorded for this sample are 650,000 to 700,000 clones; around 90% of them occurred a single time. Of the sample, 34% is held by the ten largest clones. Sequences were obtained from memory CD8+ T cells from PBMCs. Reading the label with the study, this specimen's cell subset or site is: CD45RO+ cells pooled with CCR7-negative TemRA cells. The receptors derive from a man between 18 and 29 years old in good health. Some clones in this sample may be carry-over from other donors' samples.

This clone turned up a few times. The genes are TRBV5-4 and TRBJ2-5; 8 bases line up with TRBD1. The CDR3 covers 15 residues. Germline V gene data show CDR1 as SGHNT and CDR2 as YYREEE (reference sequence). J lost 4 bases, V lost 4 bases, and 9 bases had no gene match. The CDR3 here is CASSLGQGVAETQYF. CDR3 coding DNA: TGTGCCAGCAGCCTAGGACAGGGCGTAGCAGAGACCCAGTACTTC.

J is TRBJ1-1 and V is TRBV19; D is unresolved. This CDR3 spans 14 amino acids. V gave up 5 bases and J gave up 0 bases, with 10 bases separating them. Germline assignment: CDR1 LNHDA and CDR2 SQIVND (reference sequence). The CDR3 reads CASSPWGMNTEAFF. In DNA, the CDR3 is TGTGCCAGTAGTCCCTGGGGTATGAACACTGAAGCTTTCTTT.

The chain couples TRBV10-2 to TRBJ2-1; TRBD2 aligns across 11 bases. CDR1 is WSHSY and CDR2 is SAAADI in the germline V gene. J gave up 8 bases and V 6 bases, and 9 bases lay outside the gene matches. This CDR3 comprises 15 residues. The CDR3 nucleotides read TGCGCCAGCAGCGTAGCGGGAGGGCCCTCTTATGAGCAGTTCTTC. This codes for CASSVAGGPSYEQFF.

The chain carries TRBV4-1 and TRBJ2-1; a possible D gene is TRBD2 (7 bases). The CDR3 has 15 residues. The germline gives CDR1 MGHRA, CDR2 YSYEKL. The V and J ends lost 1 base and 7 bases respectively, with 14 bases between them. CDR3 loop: CASSQVEGGGNEQFF. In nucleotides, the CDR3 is TGCGCCAGCAGCCAAGTAGAGGGAGGGGGGAATGAGCAGTTCTTC.

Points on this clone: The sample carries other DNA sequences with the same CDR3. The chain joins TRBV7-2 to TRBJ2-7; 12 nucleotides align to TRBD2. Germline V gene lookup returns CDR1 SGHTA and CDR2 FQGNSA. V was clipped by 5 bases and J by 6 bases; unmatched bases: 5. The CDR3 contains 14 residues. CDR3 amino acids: CASSPLAGGGEQYF. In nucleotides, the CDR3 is TGTGCCAGCAGCCCGCTAGCGGGAGGGGGCGAGCAGTACTTC.

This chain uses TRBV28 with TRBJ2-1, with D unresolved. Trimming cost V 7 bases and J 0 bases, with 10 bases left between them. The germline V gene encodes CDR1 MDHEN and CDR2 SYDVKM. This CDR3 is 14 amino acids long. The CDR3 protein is CASNAILSYNEQFF. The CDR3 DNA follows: TGTGCCAGCAATGCGATTCTCTCCTACAATGAGCAGTTCTTC. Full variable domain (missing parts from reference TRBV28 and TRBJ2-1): DVKVTQSSRYLVKRTGEKVFLECVQDMDHENMFWYRQDPGLGLRLIYFSYDVKMKEKGDIPEGYSVSREKKERFSLILESASTNQTSMYLCASNAILSYNEQFFGPGTRLTVL.

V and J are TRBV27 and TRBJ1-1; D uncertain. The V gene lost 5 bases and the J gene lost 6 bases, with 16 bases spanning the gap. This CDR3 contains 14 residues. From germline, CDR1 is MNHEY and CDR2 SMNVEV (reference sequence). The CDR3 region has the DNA TGTGCCAGCAGTCCCCCGGACGTAAGGGCTGAAGCTTTCTTT. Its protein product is CASSPPDVRAEAFF.